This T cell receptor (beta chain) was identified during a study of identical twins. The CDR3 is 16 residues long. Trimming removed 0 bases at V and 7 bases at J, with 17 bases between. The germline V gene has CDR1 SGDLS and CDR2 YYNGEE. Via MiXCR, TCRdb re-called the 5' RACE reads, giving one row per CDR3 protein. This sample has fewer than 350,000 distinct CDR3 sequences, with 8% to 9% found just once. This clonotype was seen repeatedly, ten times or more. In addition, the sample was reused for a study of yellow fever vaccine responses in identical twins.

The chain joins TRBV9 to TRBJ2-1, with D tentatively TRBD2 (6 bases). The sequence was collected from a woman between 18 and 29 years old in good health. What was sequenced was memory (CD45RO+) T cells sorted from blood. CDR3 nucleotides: TGTGCCAGCAGCGTAGGCCTAGCGTCTGATTGGAATGAGCAGTTCTTC. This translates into CASSVGLASDWNEQFF.